The 4 T cell receptor beta chains below come from one sample, sequenced in a study of cytomegalovirus exposure and HLA in healthy donors. PCR amplification relied on 60 Vbeta primers (plus 13 Jbeta primers). The method was immunoSEQ multiplex PCR; TCRdb's version includes in-frame clones alone and lacks a portion of them. The top ten clones hold roughly 1.6% of a sample with about 59,000 clones, roughly 90% of them seen once. The source material was PBMCs. These receptors originate from a man aged 25-45 years in good health and CMV-seropositive.

The rearrangement joins TRBV28 to TRBJ1-2, with 12 bases matching TRBD1. Germline CDR1 and CDR2: MDHEN and SYDVKM. The CDR3 contains 16 residues. The ends lost 7 bases at V and 7 bases at J; junction bases unmatched: 13. CDR3 region: CASTPGGDRGRRGYTF. The CDR3 DNA sequence: TGTGCCAGCACCCCCGGCGGGGACAGGGGGCGTCGTGGCTACACCTTC.

This clone has only one observation. The chain uses TRBV7-3 and TRBJ1-1; TRBD1 aligns across 8 bases. CDR1 SGHTA and CDR2 FQGTGA come from the germline V gene. This CDR3 is 14 amino acids long. Losses at the gene ends were 4 bases for V and 7 bases for J; bases not matched to a gene: 8. Here the CDR3 reads CASSSRTGPREAFF. The CDR3 DNA reads as TGTGCCAGCAGCTCCCGGACAGGGCCTCGTGAAGCTTTCTTT.

The chain couples TRBV27 to TRBJ1-5, with D unclear. The V and J ends lost 2 bases and 3 bases respectively, with 8 bases between them. This CDR3 contains 14 residues. Germline V lookup: CDR1 MNHEY, CDR2 SMNVEV (reference sequence). Here the CDR3 DNA reads TGTGCCAGCAGTTTAGGGCAGCTCAATCAGCCCCAGCATTTT. Its protein is CASSLGQLNQPQHF.

This sequence joins TRBV7-6 and TRBJ1-4, with D tentatively TRBD1 (6 bases). V lost 2 bases, J lost 8 bases, and 12 bases lay in between. Germline V gives CDR1 SGHVS, CDR2 FNYEAQ. The CDR3 sequence is 14 residues long. The CDR3 reads CASSLSQGSEKLFF. In DNA, the CDR3 is TGTGCCAGCAGCTTATCACAGGGAAGCGAAAAACTGTTTTTT. The variable domain in full, completed from reference TRBV7-6 and TRBJ1-4, reads GAGVSQSPRYKVTKRGQDVALRCDPISGHVSLYWYRQALGQGPEFLTYFNYEAQQDKSGLPNDRFSAERPEGSISTLTIQRTEQRDSAMYRCASSLSQGSEKLFFGSGTQLSVL.